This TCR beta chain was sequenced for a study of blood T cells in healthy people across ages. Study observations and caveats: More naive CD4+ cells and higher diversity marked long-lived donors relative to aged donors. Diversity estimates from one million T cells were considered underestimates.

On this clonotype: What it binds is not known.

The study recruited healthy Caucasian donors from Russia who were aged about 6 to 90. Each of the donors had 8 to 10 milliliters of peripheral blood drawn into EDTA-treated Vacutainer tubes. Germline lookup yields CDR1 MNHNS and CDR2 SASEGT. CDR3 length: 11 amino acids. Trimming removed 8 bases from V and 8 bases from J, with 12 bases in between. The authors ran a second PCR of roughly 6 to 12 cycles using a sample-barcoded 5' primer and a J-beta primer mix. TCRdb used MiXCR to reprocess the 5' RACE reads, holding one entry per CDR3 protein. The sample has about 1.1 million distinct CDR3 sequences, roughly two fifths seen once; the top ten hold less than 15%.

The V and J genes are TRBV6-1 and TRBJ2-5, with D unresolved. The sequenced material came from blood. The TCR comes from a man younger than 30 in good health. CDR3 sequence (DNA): TGTGCCAGCGGTGTTAGTGGTACCCAGTACTTC. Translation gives CASGVSGTQYF.